This entry lists 17 T cell receptor beta chains sequenced from one sample in a study of chronic HIV infection and antiretroviral therapy. One entry per CDR3 protein results from TCRdb running MiXCR on the 5' RACE reads. The sample lists about 48,000 distinct CDR3 sequences, about 20% occurring once. What was sequenced was peripheral blood. These receptors all stem from an adult who had HIV and had not received antiretroviral therapy, or was an uninfected healthy control (not recorded which).

The CDR3 sequence: CASSVAGTDYEQYF. The CDR3 DNA reads as TGTGCCAGCAGCGTAGCGGGGACAGACTACGAGCAGTACTTC. The chain has TRBV9 and TRBJ2-7, with 7 bases that match TRBD1. CDR1 is SGDLS and CDR2 is YYNGEE in the germline V gene. The trim removed 0 bases at V and 3 bases at J, leaving 3 bases unmatched. The CDR3 sequence is 14 residues long.

This clonotype was observed a few times. The genes are TRBV10-2 and TRBJ2-6; D is uncertain. In germline, CDR1 is WSHSY, CDR2 SAAADI. This CDR3 has 15 amino acids. V was clipped by 3 bases and J by 0 bases, with 6 bases between them. CDR3 sequence: CASSDPPSGANVLTF. The CDR3 DNA reads TGCGCCAGCAGTGATCCGCCCTCTGGGGCCAACGTCCTGACTTTC.

This clonotype appeared a single time. The chain employs TRBV7-9 and TRBJ2-1; the match to TRBD2 covers 10 bases. From germline, CDR1 is SEHNR and CDR2 FQNEAQ (reference sequence). This CDR3 has 15 amino acids. The J segment lost 6 bases and the V segment lost 4 bases, leaving 6 bases of the junction unmatched. CDR3 DNA sequence: TGTGCCAGCAGCTCGAGCGGGAGGGGACCCAATGAGCAGTTCTTC. This sequence encodes CASSSSGRGPNEQFF.

The V and J genes are TRBV28 and TRBJ2-1; weak D call: TRBD1 (6 bases). Germline CDR1 reads MDHEN; CDR2 reads SYDVKM. This CDR3 contains 15 residues. V was clipped by 5 bases and J by 5 bases, with 16 bases between them. The CDR3 DNA follows: TGTGCCAGCAGTCCTACCGGGACATTCGACAATGAGCAGTTCTTC. Protein product: CASSPTGTFDNEQFF.

This clonotype occurred a few times. The V gene is TRBV28, the J gene TRBJ1-4; D may be TRBD1 (6 bases). Germline CDR1 is MDHEN and CDR2 is SYDVKM. This CDR3 is 14 amino acids long. Trimming removed 6 bases at V and 7 bases at J, with 15 bases between. Here the CDR3 DNA reads TGTGCCAGCAGGGGGGGGGCTCGGGCTGAAAAACTGTTTTTT. Translated, it gives CASRGGARAEKLFF.

The rearrangement links TRBV29-1 to TRBJ1-1; D remains ambiguous. The CDR3 has 14 amino acids. Germline loops: CDR1 SQVTM, CDR2 ANQGSEA. Trimming removed 3 bases at V and 7 bases at J, with 18 bases between. This CDR3 is CSVDWGAKIGEAFF. CDR3 bases: TGCAGCGTTGATTGGGGAGCCAAAATAGGTGAAGCTTTCTTT. Variable domain in full (rest from reference TRBV29-1 and TRBJ1-1): SAVISQKPSRDICQRGTSLTIQCQVDSQVTMMFWYRQQPGQSLTLIATANQGSEATYESGFVIDKFPISRPNLTFSTLTVSNMSPEDSSIYLCSVDWGAKIGEAFFGQGTRLTVV.

This chain joins TRBV12-5 and TRBJ2-1; 8 nucleotides match TRBD2. V trimming: 2 bases; J trimming: 9 bases; junction bases outside the gene matches: 15. Germline-derived CDR1 and CDR2 are LGHNT and FRNRAP. The CDR3 runs 17 residues. The CDR3 reads CASGLSRGGVVLGEQFF. The CDR3 bases are TGTGCTAGTGGTTTGTCCCGGGGGGGAGTTGTGCTGGGTGAGCAGTTCTTC.

This clonotype has only a few counts. The chain recombines TRBV11-2 with TRBJ1-2; no definite D call. The CDR3 sequence is 15 residues long. CDR1 and CDR2 from the germline V gene are SGHAT and FQNNGV. V lost 1 base and J lost 2, with 11 bases in between. This CDR3 reads CASSLVLQPNYGYTF. The CDR3 DNA sequence: TGTGCCAGCAGCTTAGTTTTACAGCCCAACTATGGCTACACCTTC.

The rearrangement links TRBV29-1 to TRBJ2-3; D unresolved. In germline, CDR1 is SQVTM, CDR2 ANQGSEA. This CDR3 comprises 13 residues. V gave up 3 bases and J gave up 1 base, with 8 bases separating them. The CDR3 nucleotides read TGCAGCGTTGACCGGCTTGGCACAGATACGCAGTATTTT. Its protein product is CSVDRLGTDTQYF.

This clonotype was observed a handful of times. V is TRBV5-1 and J is TRBJ1-1; the D is unclear. The V gene lost 3 bases and the J gene lost 4 bases, with 10 bases spanning the gap. The V gene's germline CDR1 is SGHRS and CDR2 YFSETQ. This CDR3 spans 13 amino acids. CDR3 sequence: CASSWRIGTEAFF. CDR3 sequence (DNA): TGCGCCAGCAGCTGGAGGATAGGCACTGAAGCTTTCTTT.

There are a few counts of this clonotype. The chain employs TRBV11-2 and TRBJ2-1, with D maybe TRBD2 (6 bases). V dropped 4 bases and J dropped 5 bases, with 12 bases sitting between them. Germline V gene sequence: CDR1 SGHAT, CDR2 FQNNGV. The CDR3 extends over 14 amino acids. CDR3 sequence: CASSSLAFDNEQFF. DNA of the CDR3: TGTGCCAGCAGCTCACTAGCCTTCGACAATGAGCAGTTCTTC.

This clonotype has more than one count but fewer than ten. The chain links TRBV7-9 to TRBJ1-1, with D possibly being TRBD1 (6 bases). This CDR3 is built from 13 residues. Germline CDR1 and CDR2: SEHNR and FQNEAQ (reference sequence). V was cut by 0 bases and J by 11 bases, with 13 bases left in between. CDR3 protein: CASSLAAGAEAFF. Written as DNA, the CDR3 is TGTGCCAGCAGCTTAGCAGCAGGGGCGGAGGCTTTCTTT.

This clonotype turned up a few times. This chain uses TRBV28 with TRBJ2-3; the match to TRBD2 covers 7 bases. CDR3 length: 15 residues. Germline assignment: CDR1 MDHEN and CDR2 SYDVKM. V dropped 2 bases and J dropped 1; count of bases not matched to a gene: 3. CDR3 loop: CASSLAGEGTDTQYF. CDR3 nucleotide sequence: TGTGCCAGCAGTTTAGCGGGAGAGGGCACAGATACGCAGTATTTT. The variable domain in full, completed from reference TRBV28 and TRBJ2-3, reads DVKVTQSSRYLVKRTGEKVFLECVQDMDHENMFWYRQDPGLGLRLIYFSYDVKMKEKGDIPEGYSVSREKKERFSLILESASTNQTSMYLCASSLAGEGTDTQYFGPGTRLTVL.

This sequence joins TRBV29-1 and TRBJ1-2, with a weak D call TRBD1 (5 bases). CDR3 length equals 13 residues. Germline values: CDR1 SQVTM, CDR2 ANQGSEA. V lost 4 bases, J lost 8 bases, and 17 bases lay in between. The CDR3 DNA sequence: TGCAGCGTTGGCGGGGCGGCAGAGTTCGGCTACACCTTC. Its translation: CSVGGAAEFGYTF.

The chain uses TRBV2 and TRBJ1-5; 9 positions agree with TRBD1. With V trimmed by 8 bases and J by 4 bases, 9 bases remained unmatched. This CDR3 has 15 amino acids. Germline V lookup: CDR1 SNHLY, CDR2 FYNNEI. The CDR3 sequence is CASLEQGARNQPQHF. The CDR3 bases are TGTGCCAGCTTAGAACAGGGGGCACGGAATCAGCCCCAGCATTTT.

The V call is TRBV10-2, the J call TRBJ1-5, with TRBD1 identical over 7 bases. Trimming at V came to 5 bases and at J to 2 bases, leaving 3 bases not matched to a gene. CDR1 and CDR2 (germline): WSHSY, SAAADI. The CDR3 is made up of 14 amino acids. The CDR3 bases are TGCGCCAGCAGTTACAGGGGAGGCAATCAGCCCCAGCATTTT. Translated, it gives CASSYRGGNQPQHF.

The table lists this clonotype with a few counts. The chain joins TRBV28 to TRBJ2-5, with 7 bases lining up with TRBD1. Germline loops: CDR1 MDHEN, CDR2 SYDVKM. Germline trimming cut 4 bases from V and 1 base from J; bases unmatched to any gene: 6. This CDR3 has 15 amino acids. This CDR3 reads CASSSPRQGQETQYF. The CDR3 bases are TGTGCCAGCAGTTCCCCTCGACAGGGCCAAGAGACCCAGTACTTC.